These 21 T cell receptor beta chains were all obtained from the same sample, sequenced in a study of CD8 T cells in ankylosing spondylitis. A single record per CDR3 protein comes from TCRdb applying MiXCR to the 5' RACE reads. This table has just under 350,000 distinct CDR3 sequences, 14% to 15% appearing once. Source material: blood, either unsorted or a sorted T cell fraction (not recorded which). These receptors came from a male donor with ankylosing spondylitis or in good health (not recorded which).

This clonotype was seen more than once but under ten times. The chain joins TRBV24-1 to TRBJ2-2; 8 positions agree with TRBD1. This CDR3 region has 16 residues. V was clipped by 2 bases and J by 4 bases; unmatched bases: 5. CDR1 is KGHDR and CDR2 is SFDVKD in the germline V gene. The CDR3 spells CATSDSRTGFTGELFF. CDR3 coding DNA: TGTGCCACCAGTGATTCGAGGACAGGGTTCACCGGGGAGCTGTTTTTT.

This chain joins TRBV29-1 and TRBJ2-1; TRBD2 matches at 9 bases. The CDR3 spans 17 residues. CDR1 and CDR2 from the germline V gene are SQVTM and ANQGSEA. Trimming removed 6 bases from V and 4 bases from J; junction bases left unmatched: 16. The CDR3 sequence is CSVTTSGRLGPYNEQFF. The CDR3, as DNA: TGCAGCGTGACGACTAGCGGCCGACTTGGGCCTTACAATGAGCAGTTCTTC.

CDR3 bases: TGTGCCAGCAGCTTAACAGGGGGCGCGCCCGGGGAGCTGTTTTTT. It encodes CASSLTGGAPGELFF. The chain employs TRBV7-9 and TRBJ2-2, with 9 bases matching TRBD1. Germline CDR1 SEHNR, CDR2 FQNEAQ (reference sequence). The CDR3 runs 15 residues. J lost 6 bases, V lost 2 bases, and 4 bases had no gene match.

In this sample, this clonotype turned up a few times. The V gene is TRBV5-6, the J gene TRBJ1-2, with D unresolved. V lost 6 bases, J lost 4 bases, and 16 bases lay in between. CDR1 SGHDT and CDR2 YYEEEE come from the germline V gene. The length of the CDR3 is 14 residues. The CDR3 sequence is CASTFGHSGYGYTF. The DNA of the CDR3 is TGTGCCAGCACGTTCGGCCACTCCGGCTATGGCTACACCTTC.

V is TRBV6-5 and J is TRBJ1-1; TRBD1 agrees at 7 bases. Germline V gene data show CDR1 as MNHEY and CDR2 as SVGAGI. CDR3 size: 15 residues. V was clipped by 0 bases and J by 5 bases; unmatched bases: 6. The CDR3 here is CASSYSTTGRTEAFF. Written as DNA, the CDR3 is TGTGCCAGCAGTTACTCGACGACAGGGCGTACTGAAGCTTTCTTT.

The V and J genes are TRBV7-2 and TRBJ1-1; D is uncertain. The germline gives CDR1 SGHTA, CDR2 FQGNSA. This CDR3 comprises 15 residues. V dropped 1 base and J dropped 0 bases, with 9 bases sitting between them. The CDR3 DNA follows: TGTGCCAGCAGCTTAGTGGCAGCCTTGAACACTGAAGCTTTCTTT. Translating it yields CASSLVAALNTEAFF.

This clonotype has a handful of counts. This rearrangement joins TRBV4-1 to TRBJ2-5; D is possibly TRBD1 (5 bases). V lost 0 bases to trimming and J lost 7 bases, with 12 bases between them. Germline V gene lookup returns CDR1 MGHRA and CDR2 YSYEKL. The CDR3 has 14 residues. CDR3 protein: CASSQETGKLTQYF. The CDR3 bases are TGCGCCAGCAGCCAAGAAACAGGCAAGTTGACCCAGTACTTC.

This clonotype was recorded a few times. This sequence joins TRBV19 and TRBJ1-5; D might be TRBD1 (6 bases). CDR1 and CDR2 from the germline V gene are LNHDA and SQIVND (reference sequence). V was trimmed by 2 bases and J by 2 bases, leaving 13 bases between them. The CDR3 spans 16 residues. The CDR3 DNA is TGTGCCAGTAGTATACGGGGGGCTTTTGGCAATCAGCCCCAGCATTTT. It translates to CASSIRGAFGNQPQHF.

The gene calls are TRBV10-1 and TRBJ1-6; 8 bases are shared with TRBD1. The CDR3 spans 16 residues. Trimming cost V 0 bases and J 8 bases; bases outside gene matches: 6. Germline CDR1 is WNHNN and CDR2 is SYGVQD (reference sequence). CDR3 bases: TGCGCCAGCAGTGAGTCTCGGACAGGGTGGGATTCACCCCTCCACTTT. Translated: CASSESRTGWDSPLHF.

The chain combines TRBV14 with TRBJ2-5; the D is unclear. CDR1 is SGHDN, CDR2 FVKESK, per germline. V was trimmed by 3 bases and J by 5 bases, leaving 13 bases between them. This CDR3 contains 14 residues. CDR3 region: CASSHFSIWETQYF. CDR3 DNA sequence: TGTGCCAGCAGCCACTTCTCGATCTGGGAGACCCAGTACTTC.

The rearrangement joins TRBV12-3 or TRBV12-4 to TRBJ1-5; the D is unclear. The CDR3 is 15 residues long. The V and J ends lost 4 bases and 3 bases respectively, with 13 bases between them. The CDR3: CASSSSGQVNQPQHF. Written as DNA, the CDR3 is TGTGCCAGCAGTTCTAGCGGGCAGGTCAATCAGCCCCAGCATTTT.

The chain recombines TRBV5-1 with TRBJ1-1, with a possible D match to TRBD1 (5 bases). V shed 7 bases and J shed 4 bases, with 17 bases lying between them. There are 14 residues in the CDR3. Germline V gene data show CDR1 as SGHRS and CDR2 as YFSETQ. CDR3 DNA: TGCGCCAGCCGATCAAGCCCAGGGTCCACTGAAGCTTTCTTT. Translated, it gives CASRSSPGSTEAFF. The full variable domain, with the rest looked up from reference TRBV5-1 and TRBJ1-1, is KAGVTQTPRYLIKTRGQQVTLSCSPISGHRSVSWYQQTPGQGLQFLFEYFSETQRNKGNFPGRFSGRQFSNSRSEMNVSTLELGDSALYLCASRSSPGSTEAFFGQGTRLTVV.

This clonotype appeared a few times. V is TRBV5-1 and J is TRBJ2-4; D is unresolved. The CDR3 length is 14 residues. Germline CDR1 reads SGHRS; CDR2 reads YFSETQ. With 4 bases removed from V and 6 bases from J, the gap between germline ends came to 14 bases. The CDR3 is CASSPDQPGNIQYF. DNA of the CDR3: TGCGCCAGCAGCCCCGATCAGCCGGGAAACATTCAGTACTTC. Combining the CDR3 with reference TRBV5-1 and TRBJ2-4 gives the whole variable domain KAGVTQTPRYLIKTRGQQVTLSCSPISGHRSVSWYQQTPGQGLQFLFEYFSETQRNKGNFPGRFSGRQFSNSRSEMNVSTLELGDSALYLCASSPDQPGNIQYFGAGTRLSVL.

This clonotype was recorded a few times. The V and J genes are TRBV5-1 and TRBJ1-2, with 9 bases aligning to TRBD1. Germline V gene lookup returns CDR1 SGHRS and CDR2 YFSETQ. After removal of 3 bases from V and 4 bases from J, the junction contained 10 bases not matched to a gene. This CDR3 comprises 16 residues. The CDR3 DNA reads TGCGCCAGCAGCTCCAGACAGGGGGGGTCGGGCTATGGCTACACCTTC. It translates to CASSSRQGGSGYGYTF.

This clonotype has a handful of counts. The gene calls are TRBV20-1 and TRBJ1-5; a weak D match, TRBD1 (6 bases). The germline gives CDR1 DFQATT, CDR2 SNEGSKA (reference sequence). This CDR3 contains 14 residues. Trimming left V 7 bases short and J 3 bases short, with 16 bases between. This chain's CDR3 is CSVLRGGNNQPQHF. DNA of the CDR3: TGCAGTGTCCTCAGGGGAGGGAACAATCAGCCCCAGCATTTT.

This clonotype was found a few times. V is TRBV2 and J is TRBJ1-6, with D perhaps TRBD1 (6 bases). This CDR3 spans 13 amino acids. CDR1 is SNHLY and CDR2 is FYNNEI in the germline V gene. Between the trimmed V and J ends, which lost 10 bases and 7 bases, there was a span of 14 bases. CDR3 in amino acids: CATRGQPNSPLHF. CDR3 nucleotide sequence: TGTGCCACCAGGGGCCAGCCCAATTCACCCCTCCACTTT.

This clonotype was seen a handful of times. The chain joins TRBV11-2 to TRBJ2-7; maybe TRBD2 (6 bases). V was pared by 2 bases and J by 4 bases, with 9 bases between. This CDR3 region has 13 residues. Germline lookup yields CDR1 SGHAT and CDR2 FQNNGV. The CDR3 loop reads CASSLRAGYEQYF. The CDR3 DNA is TGTGCCAGCAGCTTACGCGCGGGGTACGAGCAGTACTTC.

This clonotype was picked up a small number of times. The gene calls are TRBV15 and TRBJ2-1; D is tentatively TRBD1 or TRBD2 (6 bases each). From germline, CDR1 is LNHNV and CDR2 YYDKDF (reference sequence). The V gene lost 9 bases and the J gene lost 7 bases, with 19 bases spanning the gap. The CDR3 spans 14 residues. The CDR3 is CATSRLGGPNEQFF. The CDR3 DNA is TGTGCCACGTCCAGGCTCGGGGGCCCAAATGAGCAGTTCTTC.

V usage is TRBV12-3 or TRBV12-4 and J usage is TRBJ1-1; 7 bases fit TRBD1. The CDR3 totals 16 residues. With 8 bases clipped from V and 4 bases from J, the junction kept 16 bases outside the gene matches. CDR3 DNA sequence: TGTGCCAGCGTAGGAGTCCCGGGACAGAGAAGCACTGAAGCTTTCTTT. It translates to CASVGVPGQRSTEAFF.

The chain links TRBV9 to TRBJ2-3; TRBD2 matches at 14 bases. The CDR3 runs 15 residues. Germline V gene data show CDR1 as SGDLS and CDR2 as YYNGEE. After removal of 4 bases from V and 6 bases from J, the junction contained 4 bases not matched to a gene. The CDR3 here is CASSLGTSGSDTQYF. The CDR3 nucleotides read TGTGCCAGCAGCTTAGGGACTAGCGGGAGCGATACGCAGTATTTT.

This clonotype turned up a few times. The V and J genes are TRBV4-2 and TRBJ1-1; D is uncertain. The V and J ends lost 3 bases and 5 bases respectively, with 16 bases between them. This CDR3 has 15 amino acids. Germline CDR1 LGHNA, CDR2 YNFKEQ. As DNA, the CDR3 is TGTGCCAGCAGCCACGAAGGTCCGAGCGGGACTGAAGCTTTCTTT. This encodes CASSHEGPSGTEAFF.